A selection of T cell receptor beta chains follows, all from one sample in a study of human T cells and chemical hapten exposure. TCRdb independently ran MiXCR on the RACE reads; one entry per CDR3 protein. This sample yields 80,000 to 100,000 distinct CDR3 sequences, of which 27% are seen a single time; approximately 10% belongs to the top ten. The sequencing used whole blood, collected in connection with sensitization to the hapten diphenylcyclopropenone (DPC). Source of these receptors: a middle-aged man with alopecia areata. Some clones in this sample may be carry-over from other donors' samples. Both conserved end residues are part of each CDR3. A D gene is named only where the DNA matches it firmly. Some rows have no size entry. The others give once, few or many, or a class for an expanded clone.

>TRBJ2-1|NA|TRBV7-8|TRBD2
TGTGCCAGCAGACCAAGACTAGCGGGAACGATGAGGAGTGGTGAGCAGTTCTTC
CASRPRLAGTMRSGEQFF
>TRBJ2-1|NA|TRBV4-3|NA
TGCGCCAGCAGCCAAGATTCGGATACCTCCTACAATGAGCAGTTCTTC
CASSQDSDTSYNEQFF
>TRBJ2-7|many|TRBV12-3/TRBV12-4|TRBD2
TGTGCCAGCAGTCCCCGGACTAGCGGACTATACGAGCAGTACTTC
CASSPRTSGLYEQYF
>TRBJ1-2|NA|TRBV10-3|NA
TGTGCCATCACCCCGGGCGGGCTTGACTATGGCTACACCTTC
CAITPGGLDYGYTF
>TRBJ2-7|NA|TRBV27|NA
TGTGCCAGCAGTGTCCAGGACGCCATCGGCGAGCAGTACTTC
CASSVQDAIGEQYF
>TRBJ2-3|few|TRBV2|NA
TGTGCCAGCAGTGATTGGGGGGGCCCCAAGGGTGGTACGCAGTATTTT
CASSDWGGPKGGTQYF
>TRBJ2-1|few|TRBV12-3/TRBV12-4|TRBD1
TGTGCCAGCAACCGGGACAGGGGATACAATGAGCAGTTCTTC
CASNRDRGYNEQFF
>TRBJ2-1|few|TRBV12-5|TRBD2
TGTGCTAGTGGTTCCGGACTAGCGGGGTCCTACAATGAGCAGTTCTTC
CASGSGLAGSYNEQFF
>TRBJ2-1|few|TRBV6-2/TRBV6-3|NA
TGTGCCAGCAGTTACTCTAGAAGGAAAGGGAACAATGAGCAGTTCTTC
CASSYSRRKGNNEQFF
>TRBJ2-3|NA|TRBV20-1|NA
TGCAGTGCCGTAATCGGGCAGTCTAGCACAGATACGCAGTATTTT
CSAVIGQSSTDTQYF
>TRBJ2-7|few|TRBV3-1|TRBD1
TGTGCCAGCAGCCAAAGCCGGGACAGGGTCGACGAGCAGTACTTC
CASSQSRDRVDEQYF
>TRBJ1-2|NA|TRBV5-4|TRBD1
TGTGCCAGCAACGTCCGGGACAGCAACTATGGCTACACCTTC
CASNVRDSNYGYTF
>TRBJ2-3|few|TRBV12-3/TRBV12-4|TRBD2
TGTGCCAGCAGTTCCCGGGGCCTAGCGGGCACAGATACGCAGTATTTT
CASSSRGLAGTDTQYF
>TRBJ1-5|few|TRBV10-3|NA
TGTGCCATCAGTGAGTCAGGGAGGTATAGCAATCAGCCCCAGCATTTT
CAISESGRYSNQPQHF
>TRBJ1-5|NA|TRBV15|TRBD1
TGTGCCACCAGCAGAGATAAGGGGGCAGGACAGCCCCAGCATTTT
CATSRDKGAGQPQHF
>TRBJ2-1|NA|TRBV7-9|NA
TGTGCCAGCAGCTTAGGAGGAAGCGGCAATGAGCAGTTCTTC
CASSLGGSGNEQFF
>TRBJ1-1|NA|TRBV6-2/TRBV6-3|TRBD1
TGTGCCACAAGACAGGGGAACACTGAAGCTTTCTTT
CATRQGNTEAFF
>TRBJ1-3|NA|TRBV20-1|TRBD1
TGCAGTGCGGGACAGAGCTCTGGAAACACCATATATTTT
CSAGQSSGNTIYF
>TRBJ2-7|NA|TRBV5-8|NA
TGTGCCAGCAGCCTCAGTACAGGCGAGCAGTACTTC
CASSLSTGEQYF
>TRBJ2-2|NA|TRBV6-2/TRBV6-3|NA
TGTGCCAGCAGTTACAGCCGGGTCCGGACTGGGGTGAACACCGGGGAGCTGTTTTTT
CASSYSRVRTGVNTGELFF
>TRBJ2-3|NA|TRBV7-8|TRBD2
TGTGCCAGCAGCTCCCTTGGCGGGAGGGCGGATACGCAGTATTTT
CASSSLGGRADTQYF
>TRBJ2-7|NA|TRBV7-9|TRBD1
TGTGCCAGCAGCCCAGCGCTCGGCAGGGGGTACTACGAGCAGTACTTC
CASSPALGRGYYEQYF